This T cell receptor (beta chain) is drawn from a study of PD-1 blockade in classical Hodgkin lymphoma. Study context: Administration of nivolumab to patients was at 3 mg/kg intravenously every 2 weeks. Regarding the study as a whole: Nothing has yet pinned down what causes the repertoire differences, possibly disease activity or prior therapy. Patients with an early start, nivolumab under 1 year after ASCT, were excluded. TCR diversity at baseline was reported to be reduced in newly diagnosed patients relative to healthy donors.

This clone was observed a single time. Its antigen is undetermined. Each and every patient relapsed after autologous stem cell transplantation, and patients got differing brentuximab vedotin exposure. Looked up from germline, CDR1 is SQVTM and CDR2 is ANQGSEA. The CDR3 spans 15 residues. Trimming cost V 0 bases and J 9 bases; bases outside gene matches: 11. TCRdb's copy holds only in-frame clones and misses some; the assay was immunoSEQ multiplex PCR. The sample shows 90,000 to 100,000 clones, about nine tenths of them seen only once. This receptor was taken from a human donor with classical Hodgkin lymphoma. Source: peripheral blood mononuclear cells (PBMCs), taken at baseline. The rearrangement joins TRBV29-1 to TRBJ2-1; 7 nucleotides match TRBD2. The CDR3 protein is CSVEDSRLREGEQFF. For the CDR3, the DNA is TGCAGCGTTGAAGATAGCCGGCTCAGGGAGGGTGAGCAGTTCTTC.